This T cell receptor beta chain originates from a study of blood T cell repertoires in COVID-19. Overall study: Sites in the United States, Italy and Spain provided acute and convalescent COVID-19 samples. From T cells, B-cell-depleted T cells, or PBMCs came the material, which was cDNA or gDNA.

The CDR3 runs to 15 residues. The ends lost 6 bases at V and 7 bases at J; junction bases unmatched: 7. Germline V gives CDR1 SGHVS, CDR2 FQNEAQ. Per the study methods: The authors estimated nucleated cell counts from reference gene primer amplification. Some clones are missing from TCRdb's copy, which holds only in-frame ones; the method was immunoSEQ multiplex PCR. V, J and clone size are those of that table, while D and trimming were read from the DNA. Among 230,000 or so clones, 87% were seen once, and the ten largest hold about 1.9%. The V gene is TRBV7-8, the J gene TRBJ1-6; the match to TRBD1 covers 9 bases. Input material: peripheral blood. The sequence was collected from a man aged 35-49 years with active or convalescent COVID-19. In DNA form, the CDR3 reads TGTGCCAGCAGTCGGACAGGGGAGGTCAATTCACCCCTCCACTTT. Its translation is CASSRTGEVNSPLHF.